This T cell receptor (beta chain) appears in the sequencing data of a study of blood T cells in healthy people across ages. Notes on the study in general: A roughly linear age-dependent decrease characterized TCR beta diversity per million T cells.

Caucasian individuals from Russia who were healthy and aged 6 to 90 acted as donors. Trimming cost V 5 bases and J 4 bases, with 9 bases left between them. This CDR3 is 13 amino acids long. Germline CDR1 MNHEY, CDR2 SMNVEV (reference sequence). About this clonotype: The antigen remains unidentified.

The second PCR ran about 7 to 12 cycles with a sample-barcoded 5' primer and J-beta primers. TCRdb recomputed calls from the 5' RACE reads with MiXCR, one row per CDR3 protein. The table records about 1.5 million distinct CDR3 sequences, 35% to 45% of them present only once. The chain is built from TRBV27 and TRBJ1-5; D remains unclear. The sequencing sample was made of blood. This clonotype originated in a woman aged 18-29 years in good health. CDR3 DNA: TGTGCCAGCAGTACAAACTTTAATCAGCCCCAGCATTTT. Its translation is CASSTNFNQPQHF.